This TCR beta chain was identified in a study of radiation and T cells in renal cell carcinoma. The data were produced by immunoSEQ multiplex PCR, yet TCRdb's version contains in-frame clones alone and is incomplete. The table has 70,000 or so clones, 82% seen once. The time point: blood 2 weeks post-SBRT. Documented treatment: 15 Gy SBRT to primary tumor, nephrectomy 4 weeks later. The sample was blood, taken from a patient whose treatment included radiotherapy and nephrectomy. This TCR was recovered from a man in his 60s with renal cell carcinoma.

CDR3 coding DNA: TGTGCCAGCAGCTTAGGTCCCCCATCCTACGAGCAGTACTTC. This gives the protein CASSLGPPSYEQYF. The chain joins TRBV7-2 to TRBJ2-7; D is unclear. V lost 1 base, J lost 1 base, and 8 bases lay in between. The CDR3 contains 14 residues. The germline V gene has CDR1 SGHTA and CDR2 FQGNSA.